This T cell receptor (beta chain) was retrieved from a study of post-analysis software for immune sequencing data (dated by TCRdb to between 2014 and 2016). Study-level background: Disease courses on record covered relapsing-remitting, secondary progressive and progressive-relapsing multiple sclerosis, though some patients had no subtype annotation. The patient repertoires were set against approximately 10 previously published healthy control repertoires from donors whose ages ranged from about 6 to 27 years. A subset of samples was prepared in parallel using single-end sample barcoding, then pooled and co-amplified after Illumina adapter ligation.

The library was built by means of PCR. Sequenced on an Illumina HiSeq 2500. Unique molecular identifiers were incorporated into TCR beta cDNA libraries to reduce PCR and sequencing biases. Every 1 to 10 million input T cells yielded 500,000 or so cDNA molecules, meaning each molecule approximated one T cell. The patient libraries were prepared and sequenced using the same protocol as the earlier healthy control dataset. Within a given batch, samples were prepared together, multiplexed and sequenced on the same HiSeq lane. Processing in the source paper ran as follows. Raw barcoded reads were processed with MIGEC, and single-read molecular identifier groups were discarded before consensus assembly and CDR3 extraction. Clonotype tables were post-analysed with VDJtools, normalizing diversity by down-sampling all datasets to the smallest sample size. To correct batch-related cross-sample contamination, repertoire overlap clustering matched CDR3 amino acid sequences but not nucleotide sequences. TCRdb's own reprocessing of the public reads used fastp at Q25 and MiXCR and kept productive beta chains. CDR3 protein duplicates are merged, each entry listing the most common genes and DNA. TCRdb, rather than the study authors, made the V and J calls. The sample records fewer than 850,000 distinct CDR3 sequences, 46% of which are singletons. The ten largest clones represent approximately 5% of the sample.

Note on this clonotype: The antigen this receptor binds is unknown. Within one base of it there is no much larger clone, and no base qualities were kept.

For CDR1 and CDR2, the germline V gene lists MNHEY and SVGAGI. Relative to germline, V is missing 6 bases and J is missing 4 bases, with 5 bases of the junction outside any gene match. From the cysteine through the phenylalanine, the CDR3 covers 14 amino acids. CDR3 DNA is the only sequence kept; it has 42 bases, read in frame from the first base. Results the study describes overall, beyond this receptor: Multiple sclerosis patients had significantly lower normalized Chao1 diversity than controls, a result that suggests substantial peripheral T-cell clonal expansion. Direct clustering with F measure showed strong co-clustering of samples prepared in the same batch, prompting a batch-effect correction. The multiple sclerosis patient group was slightly younger than the control group. Patients showed significantly higher frequencies than controls for about 5 TRBV segments, among them TRBV5-6, TRBV5-1 and TRBV20-1.

To demonstrate the VDJtools post-analysis software, the study profiled TCR beta repertoires from the peripheral blood of about a dozen young patients with multiple sclerosis. The patients with multiple sclerosis were children and adolescents between 6 and 15 years of age. Input material: blood. The sequence came from a girl under 18 with multiple sclerosis. The chain links TRBV6-5 with TRBJ1-2, with 10 middle bases fitting TRBD1. This receptor has the CDR3 CASSRQGATYGYTF. The nucleotide sequence is TGTGCCAGCAGCCGACAGGGGGCTACCTATGGCTACACCTTC.